The source of this T cell receptor beta chain is a study of patients and donors after allogeneic stem cell transplantation. One entry per CDR3 protein, called by TCRdb with MiXCR from the RT-PCR reads. This repertoire shows some 160,000 distinct CDR3 sequences, nearly 25% found once; its top ten account for 25% to 30%. The CDR3 length is 15 residues. The V gene's germline CDR1 is ENHRY and CDR2 SYGVKD. The V and J ends lost 4 bases and 1 base respectively, with 13 bases between them. There are a few counts of this clonotype. The source is a human donor who was either an allogeneic HSCT recipient or a stem cell or donor lymphocyte infusion donor (not recorded which). It is not recorded whose cells these are; they may come from a transplant donor. What was sequenced was blood, either unsorted or a sorted T cell fraction (not recorded which). This chain uses TRBV10-3 with TRBJ1-1; D might be TRBD1 (5 bases). CDR3 nucleotides: TGTGCCATCAGTGGGCCTTTTGGGGGGAACACTGAAGCTTTCTTT. Its translation is CAISGPFGGNTEAFF.